This T cell receptor (beta chain) derives from a study of blood T cell repertoires in COVID-19. Study context: Sites across the United States, Italy and Spain contributed samples from acute and convalescent COVID-19. In each case, the material was cDNA or gDNA derived from T cells, B-cell-depleted T cells, or PBMCs.

This CDR3 contains 14 residues. V lost 3 bases, J lost 2 bases, and 10 bases lay in between. The V gene's germline CDR1 is KGHSH and CDR2 LQKENI. The authors' processing: Nucleated cell counts were estimated from reference gene primer amplification. Libraries were prepared by immunoSEQ multiplex PCR; TCRdb keeps only in-frame clonotypes and omits some of them. V and J calls plus clone size are reproduced from that table; the DNA served to infer D and trimming. The table includes over 300,000 clones, 70% to 90% detected once. The genes are TRBV18 and TRBJ1-1; TRBD1 might be the D (6 bases). The receptor's source is a man aged 35 to 55 with acute or convalescent COVID-19. Input material: peripheral blood. This CDR3 is CASSPRTDNTEAFF. Here the CDR3 DNA reads TGTGCCAGCTCACCCAGGACAGATAACACTGAAGCTTTCTTT. Combining the CDR3 with reference TRBV18 and TRBJ1-1 gives the whole variable domain NAGVMQNPRHLVRRRGQEARLRCSPMKGHSHVYWYRQLPEEGLKFMVYLQKENIIDESGMPKERFSAEFPKEGPSILRIQQVVRGDSAAYFCASSPRTDNTEAFFGQGTRLTVV.